Below are 24 T cell receptor beta chains sequenced from a single sample in a study of blood T cell repertoires in COVID-19. Data came from immunoSEQ multiplex PCR; TCRdb stores just in-frame clones and leaves some out. The repertoire has over 100,000 clones, roughly 80% of them found once; the top ten carry 12%. Sample: peripheral blood. These receptors were obtained from a woman aged 60-75 years with acute or convalescent COVID-19.

This chain uses TRBV24-1 with TRBJ1-4; 7 positions match TRBD1. V lost 5 bases, J lost 6 bases, and 2 bases stayed unmatched. CDR1 and CDR2 (germline): KGHDR, SFDVKD. The CDR3 covers 13 residues. The CDR3 nucleotides are TGTGCCACCAGTGCGGACAGGCATGAAAAACTGTTTTTT. It specifies CATSADRHEKLFF.

As to this clone: The identical CDR3 is also encoded by other nucleotide sequences in the sample. This chain joins TRBV9 and TRBJ2-5, with D perhaps matching TRBD2 (5 bases). Germline CDR1 SGDLS, CDR2 YYNGEE. The CDR3 consists of 13 residues. V was shortened by 0 bases and J by 5 bases, with 8 bases between the two germline ends. The CDR3 region has the DNA TGTGCCAGCAGCGTAGGAGGCGGGGAGACCCAGTACTTC. This gives the protein CASSVGGGETQYF.

This rearrangement joins TRBV28 to TRBJ1-1, with D perhaps TRBD1 (6 bases). CDR1 and CDR2 from the germline V gene are MDHEN and SYDVKM. V lost 8 bases to trimming and J lost 3 bases, with 19 bases between them. The CDR3 has 15 residues. The CDR3 spells CASPPTGQYYTEAFF. CDR3 nucleotide sequence: TGTGCCAGCCCTCCTACGGGACAATACTACACTGAAGCTTTCTTT. Supplemented by reference TRBV28 and TRBJ1-1, the full variable domain reads DVKVTQSSRYLVKRTGEKVFLECVQDMDHENMFWYRQDPGLGLRLIYFSYDVKMKEKGDIPEGYSVSREKKERFSLILESASTNQTSMYLCASPPTGQYYTEAFFGQGTRLTVV.

The gene calls are TRBV27 and TRBJ1-4; D may be TRBD1 (6 bases). The germline V gene encodes CDR1 MNHEY and CDR2 SMNVEV (reference sequence). The V end lost 5 bases, the J end lost 3 bases, and 10 bases lay between the germline ends. CDR3 length equals 14 residues. This CDR3 reads CASSLGQPNEKLFF. The DNA for the CDR3 is TGTGCCAGCAGTCTAGGACAGCCTAATGAAAAACTGTTTTTT.

This clone was detected a few times. The rearrangement links TRBV2 to TRBJ1-3; D is undetermined. The CDR3 runs to 16 residues. Looked up from germline, CDR1 is SNHLY and CDR2 is FYNNEI. Trimming cost V 6 bases and J 6 bases, with 21 bases left between them. Here the CDR3 DNA reads TGTGCCAGCAGCACCGACGCTCTCGTGGGCACAAACACCATATATTTT. Translating it yields CASSTDALVGTNTIYF.

The CDR3 DNA reads as TGTGCCAGCTCACCAAGCAACGAAAACTATGGCTACACCTTC. Encoded protein: CASSPSNENYGYTF. V is TRBV18 and J is TRBJ1-2; D remains ambiguous. The germline CDR1 and CDR2 sequences are KGHSH and LQKENI. Trimming took 2 bases from V and 2 from J, leaving 9 bases between them. The CDR3 runs 14 residues.

The chain carries TRBV7-9 and TRBJ1-2; D is unclear. V lost 1 base to trimming and J lost 4 bases, with 7 bases between them. This CDR3 has 13 amino acids. Germline CDR1 and CDR2: SEHNR and FQNEAQ (reference sequence). The DNA of the CDR3 is TGTGCCAGCAGCTTAGGCAGTCGCTATGGCTACACCTTC. This codes for CASSLGSRYGYTF.

This clone was observed a single time. The chain links TRBV2 to TRBJ1-1; the D gene is possibly TRBD1 (6 bases). There are 15 residues in the CDR3. Trimming shortened V by 6 bases and J by 3 bases, and 17 bases separated the two germline ends. Germline values: CDR1 SNHLY, CDR2 FYNNEI. The CDR3 DNA reads as TGTGCCAGCAGCTCCGCCTGGGAGGGGGACACTGAAGCTTTCTTT. It encodes CASSSAWEGDTEAFF. Full variable domain (outside the CDR3, taken from reference TRBV2 and TRBJ1-1): EPEVTQTPSHQVTQMGQEVILRCVPISNHLYFYWYRQILGQKVEFLVSFYNNEISEKSEIFDDQFSVERPDGSNFTLKIRSTKLEDSAMYFCASSSAWEGDTEAFFGQGTRLTVV.

Points on this clone: One end of the junction fails to match germline, which may point to a read error. V and J are TRBV10-3 and TRBJ2-4; 9 nucleotides align to TRBD1. Per the germline V gene, CDR1 is ENHRY and CDR2 is SYGVKD. The CDR3 contains 14 residues. The CDR3 DNA reads as TGTGCCATCAGTAACCGGGACAGGGATGCAGAGAAGGACTTC. It is translated as CAISNRDRDAEKDF.

This clone was picked up one time. The chain is built from TRBV20-1 and TRBJ2-5; no firm D call. The V gene's germline CDR1 is DFQATT and CDR2 SNEGSKA (reference sequence). The CDR3 length is 12 residues. The V and J ends lost 3 bases and 2 bases respectively, with 7 bases between them. The CDR3 nucleotides are TGCAGTGCTAGTTACAGACAAGAGACCCAGTACTTC. This gives the protein CSASYRQETQYF.

This clone was recorded a few times. Other nucleotide sequences in the sample specify the same CDR3. This chain links TRBV24-1 with TRBJ1-1, with 11 bases aligning to TRBD1. Germline loops: CDR1 KGHDR, CDR2 SFDVKD. Trimming removed 10 bases from V and 5 bases from J; junction bases left unmatched: 2. The CDR3 covers 12 residues. The DNA for the CDR3 is TGTGCCACGGGACAGGGGGAAACTGAAGCTTTCTTT. It translates to CATGQGETEAFF.

The chain has TRBV19 and TRBJ2-6; tentative D call: TRBD1 (6 bases). The V end lost 2 bases, the J end lost 2 bases, and 13 bases lay between the germline ends. CDR1 is LNHDA, CDR2 SQIVND, per germline (reference sequence). This CDR3 contains 17 residues. In DNA, the CDR3 is TGTGCCAGTAGTATATCGTCAGGGGCTCCTGGGGCCAACGTCCTGACTTTC. Translated: CASSISSGAPGANVLTF.

The V call is TRBV7-9, the J call TRBJ1-2, with D maybe TRBD1 (6 bases). Germline CDR1 reads SEHNR; CDR2 reads FQNEAQ (reference sequence). V was trimmed by 1 base and J by 4 bases, leaving 10 bases between them. The CDR3 loop spans 14 amino acids. The CDR3 bases are TGTGCCAGCAGCTTAGATGGGGGCAGCTATGGCTACACCTTC. This codes for CASSLDGGSYGYTF.

The chain carries TRBV6-1 and TRBJ2-1; tentative D call: TRBD1 (5 bases). The CDR3 loop spans 14 amino acids. Germline-derived CDR1 and CDR2 are MNHNS and SASEGT. The V gene lost 3 bases and the J gene lost 4 bases, with 10 bases spanning the gap. The CDR3 region is CASSDRQHYNEQFF. The CDR3 coding sequence is TGTGCCAGCAGTGACCGACAGCATTACAATGAGCAGTTCTTC.

The chain combines TRBV5-4 with TRBJ1-1; 9 nucleotides line up with TRBD1. Germline V CDR1 and CDR2: SGHNT, YYREEE (reference sequence). The CDR3 extends over 15 amino acids. V shed 5 bases, J shed 8 bases, and the junction held 13 bases outside the gene matches. In DNA form, the CDR3 reads TGTGCCAGCAGTCAGGGAGGGAAGACAGGGGGGGAAGCTTTCTTT. This encodes CASSQGGKTGGEAFF.

The genes are TRBV5-1 and TRBJ1-1; D may be TRBD1 (5 bases). CDR3 size: 14 residues. CDR1 is SGHRS, CDR2 YFSETQ, per germline. The ends were cut back, 4 bases at V and 0 bases at J, with 10 bases in the middle. CDR3 amino acids: CASSAGRVNTEAFF. The CDR3 DNA reads TGCGCCAGCAGCGCGGGACGGGTGAACACTGAAGCTTTCTTT.

The chain employs TRBV5-8 and TRBJ2-3; 10 bases map to TRBD2. The CDR3 is made up of 16 amino acids. The junction had 2 bases not matched to a gene; V was cut back by 0 bases and J by 1 base. CDR1 and CDR2 from the germline V gene are SGHTS and YDEGEE. The CDR3, as DNA: TGTGCCAGCAGCTTGGGAGGGACTAGCGGCACAGATACGCAGTATTTT. This translates into CASSLGGTSGTDTQYF.

V is TRBV7-2 and J is TRBJ2-1, with 12 nucleotides matching TRBD2. Trimming cost V 6 bases and J 9 bases; bases outside gene matches: 12. Germline CDR1 reads SGHTA; CDR2 reads FQGNSA. This CDR3 region has 16 residues. For the CDR3, the DNA is TGTGCCAGCAGTAGTAATCTAGCGGGGGGGCCGAGTGAGCAGTTCTTC. This sequence encodes CASSSNLAGGPSEQFF.

The V call is TRBV4-1, the J call TRBJ2-6, with 7 bases fitting TRBD1. Losses at the gene ends were 4 bases for V and 1 base for J; bases not matched to a gene: 4. CDR3 length equals 16 residues. Germline V gene lookup returns CDR1 MGHRA and CDR2 YSYEKL. Written as DNA, the CDR3 is TGCGCCAGCAGCCTATCGGGACAGTCTGGGGCCAACGTCCTGACTTTC. Residues: CASSLSGQSGANVLTF.

The V call is TRBV12-5, the J call TRBJ1-3, with 8 bases aligning to TRBD1. With 4 bases clipped from V and 4 bases from J, the junction kept 9 bases outside the gene matches. The CDR3 length is 16 residues. Germline values: CDR1 LGHNT, CDR2 FRNRAP. The CDR3 nucleotides are TGTGCTAGTGGTTCCCTCACCGGGACAGGCGGAAACACCATATATTTT. This encodes CASGSLTGTGGNTIYF.

The chain uses TRBV29-1 and TRBJ1-2, with D possibly TRBD1 on 5 matching bases. Germline values: CDR1 SQVTM, CDR2 ANQGSEA. V gave up 5 bases and J gave up 0 bases, with 19 bases separating them. CDR3 size: 16 residues. The CDR3 reads CSVWAPKTDANYGYTF. The CDR3 region has the DNA TGCAGCGTTTGGGCCCCGAAGACAGACGCTAACTATGGCTACACCTTC.

CDR3 in amino acids: CASSSGGKNTGELFF. The CDR3 DNA reads as TGTGCCAGCAGCTCAGGGGGTAAGAACACCGGGGAGCTGTTTTTT. The rearrangement joins TRBV5-4 to TRBJ2-2; 7 bases are shared with TRBD1. The CDR3 sequence is 15 residues long. V lost 3 bases, J lost 1 base, and 3 bases stayed unmatched. Germline CDR1 reads SGHNT; CDR2 reads YYREEE (reference sequence).

This sequence joins TRBV12-5 and TRBJ1-2; 9 nucleotides align to TRBD1. The CDR3 is made up of 16 amino acids. V was pared by 0 bases and J by 5 bases, with 7 bases of the junction left unmatched. From germline, CDR1 is LGHNT and CDR2 FRNRAP. CDR3 region: CASGLVPGQGFYGYTF. DNA of the CDR3: TGTGCTAGTGGTTTGGTACCGGGACAGGGATTTTATGGCTACACCTTC. The whole variable domain, remainder taken from reference TRBV12-5 and TRBJ1-2, is DARVTQTPRHKVTEMGQEVTMRCQPILGHNTVFWYRQTMMQGLELLAYFRNRAPLDDSGMPKDRFSAEMPDATLATLKIQPSEPRDSAVYFCASGLVPGQGFYGYTFGSGTRLTVV.

The rearrangement joins TRBV11-2 to TRBJ2-7; 11 bases are shared with TRBD2. This CDR3 comprises 16 residues. In germline, CDR1 is SGHAT, CDR2 FQNNGV. Unmatched junction bases numbered 12, after V lost 4 bases and J lost 7 bases. Here the CDR3 DNA reads TGTGCCAGCAGCTCCCCTGGACTAGCGGGCCCGGGGGAGCAGTACTTC. This codes for CASSSPGLAGPGEQYF.